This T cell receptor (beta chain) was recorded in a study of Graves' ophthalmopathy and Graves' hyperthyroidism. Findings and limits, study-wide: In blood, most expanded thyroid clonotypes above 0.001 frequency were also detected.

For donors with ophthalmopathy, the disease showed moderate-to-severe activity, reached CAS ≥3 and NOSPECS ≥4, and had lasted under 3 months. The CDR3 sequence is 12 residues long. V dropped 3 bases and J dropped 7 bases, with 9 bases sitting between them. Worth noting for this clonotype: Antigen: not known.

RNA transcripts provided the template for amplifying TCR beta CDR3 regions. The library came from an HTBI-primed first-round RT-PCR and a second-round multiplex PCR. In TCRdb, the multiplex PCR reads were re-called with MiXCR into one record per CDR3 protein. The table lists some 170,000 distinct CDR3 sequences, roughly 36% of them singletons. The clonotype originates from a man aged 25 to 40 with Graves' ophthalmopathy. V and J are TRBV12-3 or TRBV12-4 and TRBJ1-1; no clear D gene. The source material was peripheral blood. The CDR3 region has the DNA TGTGCCAGCAGTTTTAACGCCTTTGAAGCTTTCTTT. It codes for CASSFNAFEAFF.